The clone carrying this T cell receptor (beta chain) has a count of ten or more. Antigen: not known. Researchers prepared the TCRbeta library using unique molecular identifiers, the study reports. TCRdb reprocessed the PCR reads via MiXCR and lists one record per CDR3 protein. This sample has roughly 340,000 distinct CDR3 sequences, with roughly 15% found just once. This sample is part of a study of T-cell reconstitution after alpha-beta-depleted transplantation in children. Overall study findings and caveats: T-cell numbers and diversity one year post-transplant derived largely from freshly generated T cells. At day 60, the high TCRbeta diversity found in some patients originated from recipient T cells and thymic progenitors that had survived. Several hundred expanded graft clones reportedly gave rise to the alpha-beta T cells present about two months after transplant.

The CDR3 runs to 14 residues. V lost 4 bases and J lost 3; bases outside the gene matches: 4. The material sequenced was PBMCs, mostly from graft donor cells, taken 360 days after TCRalphabeta/CD19-depleted stem cell transplant. This sequence joins TRBV12-3 or TRBV12-4 and TRBJ2-7, with 9 bases fitting TRBD2. This receptor was taken from a male patient aged 2 to 10 who had a stem cell transplant for acute lymphoblastic leukemia, so the T cells may come from the graft donor. CDR3 in amino acids: CASSSGLASYEQYF. CDR3 bases: TGTGCCAGCAGTTCAGGACTAGCGAGCTACGAGCAGTACTTC.